This T cell receptor (beta chain) was documented in a study of cytomegalovirus exposure and HLA in healthy donors (dated by TCRdb to 2016 to 2017). Broadly, across the study: According to an earlier analysis of 587 of the donors, 150 million to 200 million T cells yielded 120 million or so unique TCR beta sequences and around 280 Gb of sequence data. The number of donors typed differed by locus, with roughly 620-630 for A, B, C, DRB1 and DQB1, about 500 for DQA1, about 610 for DPA1, and approximately 470 for DPB1. To predict cytomegalovirus infection status, the study combined high-throughput TCR immunosequencing, statistical association of individual TCRs with disease status, and machine learning. Every repertoire in the discovery cohort had been generated on one and the same sequencing platform. Genome-wide SNP genotypes for about 65% of the 666 donors were used in a later genetic analysis, which treated that subset as a discovery cohort. The T cell repertoires of roughly 660 subjects were profiled by immunosequencing and related to cytomegalovirus serostatus. About five DR-DQ haplotypes were handled as single units for association and clustering, since linkage in the cohort was strong. Along with the roughly 710-subject first cohort, a separate validation cohort of 120 different subjects was used. Rather than drawing on any new phenotypic data, the later analysis identified candidate immune exposures from TCR beta sequences and the way those sequences occurred across donors. An earlier analysis of 587 of the donors applied high-throughput TCR beta sequencing to assess whether each TCR beta V gene segment acted as functional or pseudogenic. The study was designed to test whether signatures of past pathogen exposure could be identified by cataloging public T cell receptors. Both class I and class II loci were covered by HLA typing, at four-digit resolution. Of the 300 to 450 genotyped donors, approximately 80% were placed in the genetic ancestry cluster associated with self-reported Caucasian donors. An early release covering 550 to 650 HLA-typed donors comprised around 300 gigabases of sequencing data and 65 million to 100 million unique TCR sequences. Across 398 genotyped donors of the cohort, an average of approximately 240,000 unique TCR beta nucleotide sequences per donor were sequenced, and approximately 17% of those sequences were non-productive. To study patterns of TCR occurrence, a later analysis re-analyzed previously published TCR beta repertoires from 666 donors and added high-resolution HLA genotyping. Alongside the repertoire data, information on donor age, sex, ethnicity and CMV serostatus was compiled. The full study reports these points: Because HLA typing was missing for some donors at each locus, association tests included only the typed subset. A later genetic analysis reported fewer N-insertions in productive TCRs among donors in an Asian-associated ancestry cluster than the approximately 670-donor mean. A later analysis found that TCR association rates varied across HLA loci, with DRB1 alleles showing the most associated TCRs and HLA-C alleles the fewest. The authors suggested that the approach could potentially be extended to other disease states and immunological phenotypes. The presence/absence analyses assumed that sequencing depth was roughly uniform across donors, and that assumption may not be true. A later analysis found that HLA-associated TCR beta chains were more clonally expanded and had lower generation probabilities than equally common non-associated chains. The 87-base-pair reads could not distinguish some IMGT-functional V segments, including TRBV6-2 and TRBV6-3, so those segments were excluded. A total of fewer than 200 TCR beta chains were listed by the study as associated with cytomegalovirus. Only TCR beta chains were sequenced in this cohort, and the absence of alpha or paired-chain data limited detectable features. The classifier was reported to diagnose cytomegalovirus status with high specificity and sensitivity in both the original cohort and the validation cohort. Assigning TCR associations to individual alleles was difficult when HLA alleles, especially DR and DQ, strongly co-occurred. CMV serostatus was the only immune exposure information available for the cohort. Three of the identified cytomegalovirus-associated TCR beta chains were confirmed in vitro to be specific for cytomegalovirus antigens. V-gene and J-gene trimming of TCR beta chains was associated with a missense DCLRE1C variant in a later genetic analysis, and the association was replicated in an independent cohort. A further reported finding was that TCR beta sequences accurately predicted the HLA-A and HLA-B alleles for most subjects in the first cohort. Specific HLA alleles were associated with roughly 16,000 TCR beta sequences at a false discovery rate of 0.05 in a later analysis. Correlated functional status among segregating V segments might reflect linkage disequilibrium, but an unknown experimental factor could not be ruled out. While some public TCRs were present in many individuals, most TCR sequences turned up only very rarely across donors. A later analysis reported that several top co-occurrence clusters appeared linked to parvovirus B19, influenza, CMV and Epstein-Barr virus. A group of highly shared sequence variants was considered likely to be a technical artifact of the sequencing pipeline. Because counts were too low, seventeen rarely observed V segments, including chromosome 9 orphons, were excluded from the earlier analysis of several hundred of the donors. In a later analysis, most CMV-associated TCR beta chains were found to appear HLA-restricted, with HLA associations seemingly driven largely by CMV exposure. In an earlier analysis of 587 of the donors, most TCR beta V segments appeared in productive rearrangements about 90% or about 30% of the time, broadly matching IMGT annotations.

In the case of this clone: The antigen it binds to is not known. One base away there is no much larger clone; base qualities are not given.

The CDR3 has 16 amino acids, counting the end cysteine and phenylalanine. The read is trimmed to its CDR3 DNA, 48 bases read in frame from base 1. Deletion took 6 bases off V and 6 bases off J, with a span of 23 bases between the germline ends. The CDR1 and CDR2 encoded by the germline V gene (reference sequence) are MNHEY and SMNVEV. The library was built by means of the immunoSEQ multiplex PCR assay. For the multiplex PCR, a mixture combining 60 forward primers for TCR Vbeta segments and 13 reverse primers for TCR Jbeta segments was used. A multiplex PCR assay on genomic DNA amplified the CDR3 region of rearranged TCR beta genes. On the Illumina HiSeq System, the amplified TCR beta libraries were sequenced as 87-base-pair reads. The published analysis was carried out like this. In a later analysis, tens of millions of unique TCR beta chains were counted across the roughly 610 repertoires, and some 10 million of these chains were shared by at least two donors. Raw reads were error-corrected and collapsed into unique sequences with a nearest-neighbor algorithm that merged closely related sequences to remove PCR and sequencing errors. V, D and J gene segments were assigned by aligning CDR3 sequences to IMGT reference sequences. For a sequence to be retained, a match of at least six nucleotides was required to both a V gene segment and a J gene segment. Rearrangements were classified as productive when the CDR3 lacked stop codons and remained in frame with V and J, and all other rearrangements were classified as non-productive. Following IMGT convention, CDR3 was defined as the stretch from the second conserved V-encoded cysteine to the conserved J-encoded phenylalanine. Sequences without an unambiguous match to a single V gene segment were excluded from the earlier analysis of a few hundred of the donors. In an earlier analysis of some 590 of the donors, a V segment was called functional when productive rearrangements were above 56.7%, and segregating when the standard deviation between donors exceeded 5%. A statistical classification framework was developed to diagnose cytomegalovirus status using the catalog of TCR beta chain sequences. A later analysis assigned V and J genes by comparing TCR nucleotide sequences with IMGT/GENE-DB human TR gene sequences. Using the TCRdist pipeline, a later analysis assigned CDR3 sequences along with most-parsimonious VDJ recombination scenarios. In a later analysis, every TCR beta chain was defined by the combination of its CDR3 amino acid sequence and its V-gene family, and reads without a unique V-gene family were dropped. A later analysis removed 550 to 700 highly shared, low-generation-probability nucleotide sequences to deal with suspected cross-contamination and a sequencing artifact. A later analysis calculated a clonal expansion index for each public chain from normalized within-repertoire ranks of inferred template counts. In a later analysis, generation probabilities were computed with a VDJ recombination model fitted to out-of-frame rearrangements, and the resulting probabilities were checked against IGoR. Hypergeometric tests were used in a later analysis to score TCR-TCR, TCR-HLA and TCR-CMV co-occurrence, with a repertoire-size bias correction applied to the TCR pairs. In a later analysis, false discovery rates were estimated by permuting HLA or CMV assignments 20 times. A later analysis grouped co-occurring TCRs with DBSCAN, adding TCRdist sequence similarity when clustering within HLA-allele-positive subsets. Repertoires with fewer than 30,000 or more than 120,000 public chains, plus five repertoires with anomalous nucleotide sharing, were excluded from co-occurrence clustering. Here the immuneACCESS table is served through TCRdb, limited to in-frame sequences with V and J called. Missing clones are a known gap in these copies; in checked studies unresolved V genes cover under half, and the rest lacks a known reason. The V and J calls and clone size are taken from that table; D and trimming were inferred from the DNA. This sample holds around 190,000 clones; 70% to 85% were observed only once. The top ten clones comprise approximately 3.6% of the sample.

In total, 630 or so healthy bone marrow donors made up the cohort. At the time of sampling, every cohort member was nominally healthy, though immune exposures that went unrecorded were likely present. The donor tested CMV seropositive, placing the donor among the 250 to 350 seropositive members of the cohort. A peripheral blood sample was provided by each donor, and peripheral blood mononuclear cells were used for TCR beta sequencing. The Qiagen DNeasy Blood Extraction Kit was used to extract genomic DNA from the blood cell samples. Sequences were obtained from PBMCs. The receptor was derived from a man aged 35 to 55 in good health and CMV-seropositive. The chain couples TRBV27 to TRBJ1-2, with the D gene call left open. The CDR3 sequence is CASSRRWEGTSDGYTF. The DNA sequence is as follows: TGTGCCAGCAGCCGCAGATGGGAGGGCACATCGGATGGCTACACCTTC.